This T cell receptor (beta chain) stems from a study of blood T cell repertoires in COVID-19. For the study at large: Whether acute or convalescent, the COVID-19 samples came from the United States, Italy and Spain. PBMCs, B-cell-depleted T cells, or T cells provided the cDNA or gDNA that made up the material.

The V end lost 1 base, the J end lost 2 bases, and 6 bases lay between the germline ends. The CDR3 has 14 amino acids. Germline CDR1 reads LGHNA; CDR2 reads YSLEER. Authors' processing steps: Amplification of reference gene primers provided the estimated nucleated cell counts. Sequenced by immunoSEQ multiplex PCR; TCRdb stores in-frame clones only, minus some. The V and J calls and clone size are taken from that table; D and trimming were inferred from the DNA. The data hold fewer than 200,000 clones, with roughly 87% observed a single time. The origin of this receptor is a woman aged 45 to 65 with acute or convalescent COVID-19. The V call is TRBV4-3, the J call TRBJ2-1; D call uncertain. Source material: peripheral blood. In nucleotides, the CDR3 is TGCGCCAGCAGCCAAGGCTTAGCCTACAATGAGCAGTTCTTC. This sequence encodes CASSQGLAYNEQFF.